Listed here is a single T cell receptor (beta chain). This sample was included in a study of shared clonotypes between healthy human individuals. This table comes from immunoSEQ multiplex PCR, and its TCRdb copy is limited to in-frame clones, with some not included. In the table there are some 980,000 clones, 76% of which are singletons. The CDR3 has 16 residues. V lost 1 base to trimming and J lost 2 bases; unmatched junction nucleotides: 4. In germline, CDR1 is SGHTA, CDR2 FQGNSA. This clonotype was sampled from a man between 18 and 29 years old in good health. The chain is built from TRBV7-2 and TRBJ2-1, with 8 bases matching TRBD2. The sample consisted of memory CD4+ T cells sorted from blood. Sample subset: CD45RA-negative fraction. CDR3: CASSLDVAGPYNEQFF. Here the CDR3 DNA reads TGTGCCAGCAGCTTAGATGTAGCGGGGCCCTACAATGAGCAGTTCTTC.